The T cell receptor (beta chain) described here comes from a study of beta chain features in type 1 diabetes. Study observations and caveats: Sequencing used cDNA, and cells with high TCR expression could therefore be over-represented. Relative to healthy donors, patients appeared to have naive, central memory and Treg TCRB repertoires that were more similar. All four CD4+ subsets of Type 1 diabetes patients contained TCRB CDR3s that were moderately but significantly shorter.

Sorting with CD45RO/CCR7/CD25/CD127/CD95/CD27 yielded naive, central memory, regulatory and stem-like memory CD4+ cells. This clone was counted only a few times. The antigen is not known. This CDR3 spans 17 amino acids. The germline V gene encodes CDR1 SGHDN and CDR2 FVKESK. V shed 4 bases and J 0 bases; nucleotides not matched to a gene: 7. Expressed TCRB transcripts were sequenced after all isolated RNA was converted to cDNA. Some clones are missing from TCRdb's copy, which holds only in-frame ones; the method was immunoSEQ multiplex PCR. The sample yields 680,000 or so clones, roughly 13% seen once.

The receptor was isolated from a man aged 18 to 29 with type 1 diabetes. The J gene is TRBJ1-3, the V gene TRBV14; 9 bases are a match to TRBD1. The material sequenced was naive CD4+ T cells from blood. CDR3 nucleotides: TGTGCCAGCAGCCTAGCTCCGGGACAGGGCTCTGGAAACACCATATATTTT. Translated: CASSLAPGQGSGNTIYF.